This record looks at one T cell receptor (beta chain) sequence and its context. The sample is drawn from a study of early T cells in non-severe SARS-CoV-2 infection. Germline CDR1 is MNHNS and CDR2 is SASEGT. The CDR3 covers 15 residues. Between the trimmed V and J ends, which lost 0 bases and 3 bases, there was a span of 11 bases. TCRdb independently ran MiXCR on the 5' RACE reads; one entry per CDR3 protein. Among 85,000 to 100,000 distinct CDR3 sequences listed, roughly 11% were seen once. The V call is TRBV6-1, the J call TRBJ2-5; maybe TRBD1 (5 bases). Material: whole blood, obtained at baseline. This TCR derives from an adult who was a healthcare worker with PCR-confirmed SARS-CoV-2 infection or an uninfected control (not recorded which). The CDR3 nucleotides read TGTGCCAGCAGTGAAGCGCTGGCAGGGAAAGAGACCCAGTACTTC. It encodes CASSEALAGKETQYF.